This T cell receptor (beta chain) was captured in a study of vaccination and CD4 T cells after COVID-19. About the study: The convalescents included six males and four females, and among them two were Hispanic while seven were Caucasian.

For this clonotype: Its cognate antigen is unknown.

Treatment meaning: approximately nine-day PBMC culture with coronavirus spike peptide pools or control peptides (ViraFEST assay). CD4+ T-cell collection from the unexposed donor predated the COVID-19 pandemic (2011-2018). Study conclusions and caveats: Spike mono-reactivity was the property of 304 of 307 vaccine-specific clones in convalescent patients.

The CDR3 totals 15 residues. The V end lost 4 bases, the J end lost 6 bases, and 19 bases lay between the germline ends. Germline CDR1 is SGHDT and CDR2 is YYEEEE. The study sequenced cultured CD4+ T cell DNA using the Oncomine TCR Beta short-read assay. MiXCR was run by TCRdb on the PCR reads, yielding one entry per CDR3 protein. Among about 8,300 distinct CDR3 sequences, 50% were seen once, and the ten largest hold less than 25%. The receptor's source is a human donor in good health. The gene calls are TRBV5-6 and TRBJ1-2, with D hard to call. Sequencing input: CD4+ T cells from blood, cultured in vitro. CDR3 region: CASSSPALTPHGYTF. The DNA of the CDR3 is TGTGCCAGCAGCAGCCCCGCGTTGACACCTCATGGCTACACCTTC. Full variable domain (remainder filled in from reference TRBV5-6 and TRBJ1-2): DAGVTQSPTHLIKTRGQQVTLRCSPKSGHDTVSWYQQALGQGPQFIFQYYEEEERQRGNFPDRFSGHQFPNYSSELNVNALLLGDSALYLCASSSPALTPHGYTFGSGTRLTVV.